Shown below are 26 T cell receptor beta chains from a single sample sequenced in a study of OX40 agonist ivuxolimab in advanced cancers. Assay: immunoSEQ multiplex PCR; the TCRdb copy retains only in-frame clones and omits some. Of 70,000 to 95,000 clones listed, over 80% were seen once; the top ten hold around 0.54%. Sequencing was performed on CD4+ or CD8+ T cells sorted from blood, taken in a trial of the OX40 agonist ivuxolimab. The receptors come from an adult with an advanced solid tumor such as melanoma, head and neck, liver or kidney cancer.

J is TRBJ1-1 and V is TRBV6-1; TRBD1 aligns across 10 bases. After removal of 7 bases from V and 3 bases from J, the junction contained 5 bases not matched to a gene. The length of the CDR3 is 14 residues. The germline V gene has CDR1 MNHNS and CDR2 SASEGT. In nucleotides, the CDR3 is TGTGCCAGCATCTTCGGACAGGGGGACACTGAAGCTTTCTTT. It translates to CASIFGQGDTEAFF.

The chain is built from TRBV7-2 and TRBJ1-2, with 7 bases that match TRBD1. The junction had 5 bases not matched to a gene; V was cut back by 5 bases and J by 8 bases. Germline loops: CDR1 SGHTA, CDR2 FQGNSA. The CDR3 runs to 12 residues. This CDR3 is CASSPDRVGYTF. DNA for the CDR3: TGTGCCAGCAGCCCCGACAGGGTAGGCTACACCTTC.

This clone occurred once. V gene TRBV2 combines with J gene TRBJ1-6; D is uncertain. V was pared by 9 bases and J by 0 bases, with 6 bases between. This CDR3 is 13 amino acids long. Per the germline V gene, CDR1 is SNHLY and CDR2 is FYNNEI. The CDR3 nucleotides are TGTGCCAGTACTAGCTCCTATAATTCACCCCTCCACTTT. Translated, it gives CASTSSYNSPLHF.

This chain uses TRBV4-3 with TRBJ1-1, with D possibly matching TRBD1 (5 bases). V was cut by 6 bases and J by 2 bases, with 10 bases left in between. From germline, CDR1 is LGHNA and CDR2 YSLEER. CDR3 length equals 13 residues. Here the CDR3 DNA reads TGCGCCAGCAGTCTTGACAGAAACACTGAAGCTTTCTTT. Protein product: CASSLDRNTEAFF.

The V gene is TRBV6-1, the J gene TRBJ1-1; no firm D call. V gave up 1 base and J gave up 7 bases, with 7 bases separating them. This CDR3 comprises 12 residues. The germline gives CDR1 MNHNS, CDR2 SASEGT. The CDR3 DNA is TGTGCCAGCAGTGAAGTAGGGAATGAAGCTTTCTTT. Its protein is CASSEVGNEAFF.

V usage is TRBV5-4 and J usage is TRBJ2-1, with D unresolved. This CDR3 contains 17 residues. The ends were cut back, 4 bases at V and 0 bases at J, with 17 bases in the middle. Germline V lookup: CDR1 SGHNT, CDR2 YYREEE (reference sequence). The CDR3 coding sequence is TGTGCCAGCAGCCCTGGTCGGGCAGGCCGCTCCTACAATGAGCAGTTCTTC. Protein product: CASSPGRAGRSYNEQFF.

The chain is built from TRBV7-2 and TRBJ1-4; 9 bases map to TRBD1. This CDR3 region has 17 residues. Germline V gene sequence: CDR1 SGHTA, CDR2 FQGNSA. V shed 2 bases and J 7 bases; nucleotides not matched to a gene: 11. CDR3 amino acids: CASSLFGLGGQGEKLFF. The CDR3 DNA follows: TGTGCCAGCAGCTTATTCGGGCTGGGGGGACAGGGTGAAAAACTGTTTTTT.

Remarks on this clone: Within the sample, other DNA sequences also encode this same CDR3. This rearrangement joins TRBV18 to TRBJ2-5, with D perhaps matching TRBD2 (6 bases). Germline CDR1 and CDR2: KGHSH and LQKENI. The V and J ends lost 3 bases and 5 bases respectively, with 13 bases between them. The CDR3 runs to 14 residues. The CDR3 loop reads CASSPGLGAETQYF. The CDR3 DNA follows: TGTGCCAGCTCACCGGGACTCGGCGCGGAGACCCAGTACTTC.

The V gene is TRBV4-1, the J gene TRBJ1-2; D is unresolved. This CDR3 is built from 17 residues. The germline CDR1 and CDR2 sequences are MGHRA and YSYEKL. The ends were cut back, 0 bases at V and 2 bases at J, with 16 bases in the middle. DNA of the CDR3: TGCGCCAGCAGCCAAGAGGCAGGCCGCGGCATCAACTATGGCTACACCTTC. It is translated as CASSQEAGRGINYGYTF.

This clone was observed a single time. J is TRBJ2-1 and V is TRBV6-5, with D tentatively TRBD2 (6 bases). This CDR3 comprises 15 residues. Germline CDR1 reads MNHEY; CDR2 reads SVGAGI. Trimming stripped 6 bases from V and 4 bases from J, with 16 bases between. The chain's CDR3 is CASRQRLGGYNEQFF. The CDR3 DNA sequence: TGTGCCAGCAGACAGCGCCTCGGGGGTTACAATGAGCAGTTCTTC.

The chain joins TRBV19 to TRBJ2-2; 10 bases line up with TRBD1. Germline lookup yields CDR1 LNHDA and CDR2 SQIVND (reference sequence). V shed 5 bases and J 6 bases; nucleotides not matched to a gene: 3. The CDR3 spans 14 residues. The chain's CDR3 is CASSYDRGPGELFF. CDR3 DNA: TGTGCCAGTAGTTATGACAGGGGGCCCGGGGAGCTGTTTTTT. The full variable domain, completed using reference TRBV19 and TRBJ2-2, is DGGITQSPKYLFRKEGQNVTLSCEQNLNHDAMYWYRQDPGQGLRLIYYSQIVNDFQKGDIAEGYSVSREKKESFPLTVTSAQKNPTAFYLCASSYDRGPGELFFGEGSRLTVL.

The J gene is TRBJ1-5, the V gene TRBV11-2; D ambiguous. Germline CDR1 SGHAT, CDR2 FQNNGV. This CDR3 is 15 amino acids long. Trimming shortened V by 0 bases and J by 3 bases, and 9 bases separated the two germline ends. The CDR3 protein is CASSLDGGPNQPQHF. DNA of the CDR3: TGTGCCAGCAGCTTAGATGGCGGGCCCAATCAGCCCCAGCATTTT.

CDR3 nucleotides: TGTGCCAGCTTGCGGGAGGATGGGGAGCAGTACTTC. Its protein product is CASLREDGEQYF. The chain has TRBV6-1 and TRBJ2-7; 8 bases fit TRBD2. This CDR3 contains 12 residues. Germline CDR1 MNHNS, CDR2 SASEGT. V gave up 8 bases and J gave up 7 bases; unmatched junction bases: 7.

The J gene is TRBJ1-4, the V gene TRBV9, with 10 nucleotides matching TRBD1. The V gene's germline CDR1 is SGDLS and CDR2 YYNGEE. CDR3 size: 17 residues. Trimming cost V 5 bases and J 8 bases; bases outside gene matches: 15. The CDR3 reads CASSRELGTGVGEKLFF. The CDR3 DNA sequence: TGTGCCAGCAGTAGAGAACTTGGGACAGGGGTAGGGGAAAAACTGTTTTTT.

The chain couples TRBV19 to TRBJ1-2, with no clear D. V gave up 5 bases and J gave up 4 bases, with 14 bases separating them. The CDR3 is made up of 14 amino acids. Germline V CDR1 and CDR2: LNHDA, SQIVND (reference sequence). The DNA for the CDR3 is TGTGCCAGTAGTCCCCGTTCCACGCCCTATGGCTACACCTTC. The encoded protein is CASSPRSTPYGYTF.

This chain links TRBV27 with TRBJ1-1; 11 bases are shared with TRBD1. V was pared by 6 bases and J by 7 bases, with 10 bases of the junction left unmatched. The germline V gene encodes CDR1 MNHEY and CDR2 SMNVEV (reference sequence). This CDR3 spans 15 amino acids. CDR3 amino acids: CASRMLGQGVYEAFF. The CDR3 nucleotides read TGTGCCAGCAGGATGTTGGGACAGGGGGTTTATGAAGCTTTCTTT.

This clone was seen once. This sequence joins TRBV20-1 and TRBJ2-5, with 8 positions matching TRBD2. After removal of 6 bases from V and 5 bases from J, the junction contained 2 bases not matched to a gene. The CDR3 is made up of 11 amino acids. The germline V gene has CDR1 DFQATT and CDR2 SNEGSKA (reference sequence). This chain's CDR3 is CSALAGETQYF. In DNA, the CDR3 is TGCAGTGCGTTAGCGGGGGAGACCCAGTACTTC.

The CDR3 here is CASSEDPRTGDYEQYF. The CDR3 DNA follows: TGTGCCAGCAGTGAAGACCCCCGGACAGGGGACTACGAGCAGTACTTC. The rearrangement joins TRBV6-1 to TRBJ2-7; 9 positions match TRBD1. The junction had 7 bases not matched to a gene; V was cut back by 1 base and J by 3 bases. CDR1 is MNHNS and CDR2 is SASEGT in the germline V gene. This CDR3 comprises 16 residues.

The rearrangement links TRBV30 to TRBJ1-2; TRBD1 might be the D (5 bases). The CDR3 sequence is 11 residues long. V lost 1 base to trimming and J lost 8 bases, with 8 bases between them. Germline CDR1 GTSNPN, CDR2 SVGIG (reference sequence). The CDR3 sequence is CAWSAGAGYTF. As DNA, the CDR3 is TGTGCCTGGAGTGCCGGGGCCGGCTACACCTTC.

This chain uses TRBV7-8 with TRBJ2-7; D may correspond to TRBD1 or TRBD2 (5 bases each). V lost 9 bases, J lost 0 bases, and 18 bases lay in between. CDR3 size: 15 residues. The germline gives CDR1 SGHVS, CDR2 FQNEAQ. CDR3 sequence (DNA): TGTGCCAGTGGGACCGAGGCGGGCAGCTCCTACGAGCAGTACTTC. Amino acids: CASGTEAGSSYEQYF.

The rearrangement links TRBV7-2 to TRBJ1-2; D call uncertain. V lost 1 base to trimming and J lost 8 bases, with 11 bases between them. This CDR3 region has 13 residues. Germline V gene sequence: CDR1 SGHTA, CDR2 FQGNSA. Here the CDR3 DNA reads TGTGCCAGCAGCTTAGGTATAGGTTACGGCTACACCTTC. Translated, it gives CASSLGIGYGYTF.

V and J are TRBV19 and TRBJ2-7; 9 bases align to TRBD2. The CDR3 is made up of 15 amino acids. Unmatched junction bases numbered 5, after V lost 5 bases and J lost 0 bases. In germline, CDR1 is LNHDA, CDR2 SQIVND (reference sequence). The CDR3 sequence is CASSRSGGFSYEQYF. CDR3 coding DNA: TGTGCCAGTAGTCGAAGCGGGGGGTTCTCCTACGAGCAGTACTTC. Drawing the rest from reference TRBV19 and TRBJ2-7, the complete variable domain is DGGITQSPKYLFRKEGQNVTLSCEQNLNHDAMYWYRQDPGQGLRLIYYSQIVNDFQKGDIAEGYSVSREKKESFPLTVTSAQKNPTAFYLCASSRSGGFSYEQYFGPGTRLTVT.

The rearrangement links TRBV4-3 to TRBJ2-2; 9 bases fit TRBD2. The ends lost 5 bases at V and 2 bases at J; junction bases unmatched: 3. CDR1 and CDR2 (germline): LGHNA, YSLEER. The CDR3 has 15 amino acids. The CDR3 region has the DNA TGCGCCAGCAGCTCGCGGGGGGGAAACACCGGGGAGCTGTTTTTT. It encodes CASSSRGGNTGELFF.

This clone was seen a handful of times. CDR3 bases: TGTGCCAGCTCACCAGGGACTAGGACTGAAGCTTTCTTT. It specifies CASSPGTRTEAFF. The chain joins TRBV18 to TRBJ1-1, with D possibly being TRBD1 (5 bases). With 2 bases removed from V and 5 bases from J, the gap between germline ends came to 9 bases. The CDR3 runs to 13 residues. The V gene's germline CDR1 is KGHSH and CDR2 LQKENI.

This clone was counted a few times. The chain uses TRBV30 and TRBJ1-3, with D possibly TRBD1 on 5 matching bases. The germline CDR1 and CDR2 sequences are GTSNPN and SVGIG (reference sequence). This CDR3 has 15 amino acids. Trimming stripped 2 bases from V and 0 bases from J, with 11 bases between. CDR3 region: CAWSRDSSSGNTIYF. The DNA for the CDR3 is TGTGCCTGGAGTCGTGACAGTAGCTCTGGAAACACCATATATTTT.

This clone was recorded once. The V call is TRBV12-5, the J call TRBJ1-1; D not resolved. The CDR3 is made up of 13 amino acids. V was cut by 6 bases and J by 2 bases, with 10 bases left in between. From germline, CDR1 is LGHNT and CDR2 FRNRAP. In DNA form, the CDR3 reads TGTGCTAGTGGGGACCGAATTAACACTGAAGCTTTCTTT. Translated: CASGDRINTEAFF. The variable domain in full, completed from reference TRBV12-5 and TRBJ1-1, reads DARVTQTPRHKVTEMGQEVTMRCQPILGHNTVFWYRQTMMQGLELLAYFRNRAPLDDSGMPKDRFSAEMPDATLATLKIQPSEPRDSAVYFCASGDRINTEAFFGQGTRLTVV.